This T cell receptor (beta chain) derives from a study of T cells in Graves' hyperthyroidism and ophthalmopathy. General study points: Separation of ophthalmopathy from stable hyperthyroidism was achieved by a 13 V-J model. The model forecast ophthalmopathy, anticipating it by a median approximately 6 months before onset.

Amplified regions were TCR beta CDR3 sequences from RNA transcripts. The HTBI primer set was used in a first-round RT-PCR of the TCR CDR3. TCRdb reprocessed the multiplex PCR reads via MiXCR and lists one record per CDR3 protein. Of about 290,000 distinct CDR3 sequences listed, roughly 13% were seen once; the top ten hold 7.8%. Ten or more counts support this clonotype. Its antigen is not identified. V was pared by 5 bases and J by 4 bases, with 8 bases of the junction left unmatched. The length of the CDR3 is 15 residues. Exclusion of a patient resulted from uncontrolled infection, other autoimmune disease, pregnancy or lactation.

The chain combines TRBV12-3 or TRBV12-4 with TRBJ2-3, with 8 bases lining up with TRBD2. Sequencing input: blood. This TCR was recovered from a woman in her twenties or thirties with Graves' hyperthyroidism that later progressed to Graves' ophthalmopathy. CDR3 in DNA: TGTGCCAGCAGTAGGGGAGCGGGAGTGGCAGATACGCAGTATTTT. It is translated as CASSRGAGVADTQYF.